These T cell receptor beta chains were read from a single sample in a study of blood T cell repertoires in COVID-19. This table comes from immunoSEQ multiplex PCR, and its TCRdb copy is limited to in-frame clones, with some not included. The table shows some 200,000 clones, with roughly 90% occurring only once. The sequencing input was peripheral blood. The receptors were gathered from a woman between 50 and 59 years old with acute or convalescent COVID-19. Each CDR3 is given with its conserved first and last residue. The D gene is left open where the match is weak. Size values are once, few and many counts, or a class for expanded clones, and some rows have none.

size: .
D: TRBD2
J: TRBJ2-5
V: TRBV5-1
DNA: TGCGCCAGCAGCTTGAACAGCGGGGGTCCCCTGGAGACCCAGTACTTC
CDR3: CASSLNSGGPLETQYF

size: .
D: TRBD2
J: TRBJ2-7
V: TRBV7-2
DNA: TGTGCCAGCAGCTTAAATAGCGGGGGGGCCGCCTACGAGCAGTACTTC
CDR3: CASSLNSGGAAYEQYF

size: .
D: .
J: TRBJ1-2
V: TRBV5-1
DNA: TGCGCCAGCAGCTCCCAGAACTATGGCTACACCTTC
CDR3: CASSSQNYGYTF

size: .
D: TRBD2
J: TRBJ2-7
V: TRBV2
DNA: TGTGCCAGCAGTTTACCGGGACTAGGGCTCGGCGAGCAGTACTTC
CDR3: CASSLPGLGLGEQYF

size: .
D: TRBD1
J: TRBJ2-1
V: TRBV6-5
DNA: TGTGCCAGCAGTACCGGGACAGGTCCGGTATTCTTC
CDR3: CASSTGTGPVFF

size: .
D: .
J: TRBJ1-2
V: TRBV29-1
DNA: TGCAGCGTTGCCTCTAACTATGGCTACACCTTC
CDR3: CSVASNYGYTF

size: .
D: .
J: TRBJ1-6
V: TRBV5-6
DNA: TGTGCCAGCAGTTGGGACTCTGACGTCTATTCACCCCTCCACTTT
CDR3: CASSWDSDVYSPLHF

size: once
D: TRBD1
J: TRBJ2-3
V: TRBV2
DNA: TGTGCCAGCCTTCCGAGAGGGGGCCTCACAGATACGCAGTATTTT
CDR3: CASLPRGGLTDTQYF

size: .
D: TRBD2
J: TRBJ2-5
V: TRBV6-2/TRBV6-3
DNA: TGTGCCAGCAGTTACTCAAGCTCGGGCGGGGGGGCCCTTTTGTACCAAGAGACCCAGTACTTC
CDR3: CASSYSSSGGGALLYQETQYF

size: .
D: .
J: TRBJ1-5
V: TRBV19
DNA: TGTGCCAGTGCCACCGGGAGGCGACCCAATCAGCCCCAGCATTTT
CDR3: CASATGRRPNQPQHF

size: .
D: .
J: TRBJ1-5
V: TRBV4-1
DNA: TGCGCCAGCAGCCAAGGAGGGAATCAGCCCCAGCATTTT
CDR3: CASSQGGNQPQHF

size: .
D: .
J: TRBJ1-1
V: TRBV5-6
DNA: TGTGCCAGCAGCGCCCGACAGAGCTTGAACACTGAAGCTTTCTTT
CDR3: CASSARQSLNTEAFF

size: .
D: .
J: TRBJ1-3
V: TRBV12-3/TRBV12-4
DNA: TGTGCCAGCAGCCGAAGTCCCCGGACCATATATTTT
CDR3: CASSRSPRTIYF

size: few
D: TRBD1
J: TRBJ2-7
V: TRBV7-2
DNA: TGTGCCAGCACTTCGATCGGGGGACAGGGTTCCAACGAGCAGTACTTC
CDR3: CASTSIGGQGSNEQYF

size: .
D: TRBD1
J: TRBJ1-4
V: TRBV6-5
DNA: TGTGCCAGCAGAACCGGGACAGGGGCCGAAAAACTGTTTTTT
CDR3: CASRTGTGAEKLFF

size: .
D: .
J: TRBJ2-2
V: TRBV19
DNA: TGTGCCAGTAGTATAGCGGGACTCACGAACACCGGGGAGCTGTTTTTT
CDR3: CASSIAGLTNTGELFF